Following are 9 T cell receptor beta chains from one sample sequenced in a study of regulatory T cells in long-lasting Graves disease. Stated time point: newly diagnosed GD, antithyroid drugs for less than 3 months. Preparation of the TCR library used RNA extracted from PBMCs. In building TCR beta libraries, iRepertoire HTBI primers were used together with Arm-PCR of CDR3 regions. TCRdb itself ran the multiplex PCR reads through MiXCR, one entry per CDR3 protein. The sample has under 450,000 distinct CDR3 sequences; 15% to 20% are singletons. The sample also formed part of further work on T cells in Graves' hyperthyroidism and ophthalmopathy.

The sequences come from peripheral blood mononuclear cells (PBMCs), collected at new diagnosis, from a patient treated with antithyroid drugs. The receptor set was obtained from a woman aged 18-29 years with Graves disease.

At least ten counts were recorded for this clonotype. This chain links TRBV20-1 with TRBJ1-5; D might be TRBD1 (6 bases). The germline V gene encodes CDR1 DFQATT and CDR2 SNEGSKA (reference sequence). Trimming took 3 bases from V and 2 from J, leaving 17 bases between them. The CDR3 extends over 16 amino acids. CDR3 coding DNA: TGCAGTGCTAGGAAGGCGGGGAGGGGGGGCAATCAGCCCCAGCATTTT. Its protein product is CSARKAGRGGNQPQHF.

This clonotype occurred many times. The rearrangement uses TRBV5-1 and TRBJ2-3, with D possibly matching TRBD1 (6 bases). CDR3 size: 15 residues. Germline values: CDR1 SGHRS, CDR2 YFSETQ. Trimming stripped 0 bases from V and 5 bases from J, with 13 bases between. The CDR3 loop reads CASSLGRTGIDTQYF. CDR3 nucleotide sequence: TGCGCCAGCAGCTTGGGGCGCACAGGGATAGATACGCAGTATTTT. The full variable domain, with the rest looked up from reference TRBV5-1 and TRBJ2-3, is KAGVTQTPRYLIKTRGQQVTLSCSPISGHRSVSWYQQTPGQGLQFLFEYFSETQRNKGNFPGRFSGRQFSNSRSEMNVSTLELGDSALYLCASSLGRTGIDTQYFGPGTRLTVL.

The gene calls are TRBV12-3 or TRBV12-4 and TRBJ1-1; D may be TRBD1 (5 bases). V lost 4 bases and J 4 bases, leaving 13 bases between the germline ends. This CDR3 spans 14 amino acids. CDR3 residues: CASSYRDRSTEAFF. The CDR3 coding sequence is TGTGCCAGCAGTTACCGGGACCGGAGCACTGAAGCTTTCTTT.

This clonotype was seen repeatedly, ten times or more. The V gene is TRBV5-1, the J gene TRBJ2-1; TRBD2 is a possible D gene (6 bases). The V gene lost 4 bases and the J gene lost 0 bases, with 14 bases spanning the gap. The CDR3 is made up of 16 amino acids. Germline CDR1 SGHRS, CDR2 YFSETQ. CDR3 loop: CASSRGMSSSYNEQFF. As DNA, the CDR3 is TGCGCCAGCAGCCGGGGGATGTCCAGCTCCTACAATGAGCAGTTCTTC.

Notes on this clonotype: This may come from a read error, since a much larger clone is one base off. V and J are TRBV20-1 and TRBJ1-2; D perhaps matches TRBD1 (5 bases). V lost 6 bases and J lost 0, with 14 bases in between. CDR1 is DFQATT and CDR2 is SNEGSKA in the germline V gene (reference sequence). The CDR3 loop spans 14 amino acids. The CDR3 region is CSAGRGMANYGYTF. The CDR3 DNA is TGCAGTGCCGGTAGGGGAATGGCTAACTATGGCTACACCTTC.

This clonotype was seen at least ten times. The chain is built from TRBV20-1 and TRBJ1-2; TRBD1 agrees at 7 bases. Trimming cost V 0 bases and J 4 bases; bases outside gene matches: 2. CDR3 length: 13 amino acids. Germline V gene sequence: CDR1 DFQATT, CDR2 SNEGSKA (reference sequence). The CDR3 DNA reads as TGCAGTGCTAGAGACGGGGACAGCTATGGCTACACCTTC. It yields the protein CSARDGDSYGYTF.

This clonotype occurred many times. The rearrangement joins TRBV28 to TRBJ2-5; possible D gene TRBD2, 6 bases. Trimming took off 5 bases at V and 0 bases at J, with 13 bases between the two ends. In germline, CDR1 is MDHEN, CDR2 SYDVKM. The CDR3 consists of 15 residues. The CDR3 sequence is CASSRRDWYQETQYF. The DNA for the CDR3 is TGTGCCAGCAGTCGACGGGACTGGTACCAAGAGACCCAGTACTTC.

This clonotype was observed once. Being one base from a much bigger clone, this may be a read error. The chain has TRBV19 and TRBJ1-1; D unresolved. CDR1 and CDR2 from the germline V gene are LNHDA and SQIVND (reference sequence). The CDR3 sequence is 12 residues long. CDR3 protein: CVSSIGRPEAFF. CDR3 nucleotide sequence: TGTGTCAGTAGTATCGGGAGGCCGGAAGCTTTCTTT. The full variable domain, rest sourced from reference TRBV19 and TRBJ1-1, is DGGITQSPKYLFRKEGQNVTLSCEQNLNHDAMYWYRQDPGQGLRLIYYSQIVNDFQKGDIAEGYSVSREKKESFPLTVTSAQKNPTAFYLCVSSIGRPEAFFGQGTRLTVV.

This chain connects TRBV12-3 or TRBV12-4 to TRBJ1-4; no definite D call. The CDR3 spans 13 residues. V lost 2 bases and J lost 8, with 9 bases in between. CDR3 nucleotide sequence: TGTGCCAGCAGTTTAAACGGTCTCGAAAAACTGTTTTTT. It is translated as CASSLNGLEKLFF.